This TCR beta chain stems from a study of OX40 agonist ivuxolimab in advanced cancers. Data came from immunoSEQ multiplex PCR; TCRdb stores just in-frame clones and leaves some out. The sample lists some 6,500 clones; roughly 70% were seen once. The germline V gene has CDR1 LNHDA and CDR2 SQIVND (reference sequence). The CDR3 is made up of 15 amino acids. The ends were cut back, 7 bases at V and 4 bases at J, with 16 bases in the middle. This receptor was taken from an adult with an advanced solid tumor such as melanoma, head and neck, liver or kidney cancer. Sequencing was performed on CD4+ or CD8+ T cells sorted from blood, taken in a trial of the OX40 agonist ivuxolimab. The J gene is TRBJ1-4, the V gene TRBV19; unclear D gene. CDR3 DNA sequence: TGTGCCAGTACCACGACCTTAGGTATTAATGAAAAACTGTTTTTT. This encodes CASTTTLGINEKLFF.